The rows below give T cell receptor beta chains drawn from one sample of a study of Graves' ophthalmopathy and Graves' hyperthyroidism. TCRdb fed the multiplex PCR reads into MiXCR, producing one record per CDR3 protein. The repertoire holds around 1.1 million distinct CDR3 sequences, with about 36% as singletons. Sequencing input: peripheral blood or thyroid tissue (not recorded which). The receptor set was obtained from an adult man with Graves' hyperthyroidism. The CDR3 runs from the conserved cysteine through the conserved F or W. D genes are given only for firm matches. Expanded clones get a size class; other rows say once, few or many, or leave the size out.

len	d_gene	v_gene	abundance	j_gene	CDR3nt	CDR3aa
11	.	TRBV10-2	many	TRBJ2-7	TGCGCCAGCAGCGGTTCCTACGAGCAGTACTTC	CASSGSYEQYF
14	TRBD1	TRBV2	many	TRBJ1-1	TGTGCCAGCAGTCGACAGGGACTGAACACTGAAGCTTTCTTT	CASSRQGLNTEAFF
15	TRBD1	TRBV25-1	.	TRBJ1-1	TGTGCTAGAGATGCCACAGGGGGCTGGAACACTGAAGCTTTCTTT	CARDATGGWNTEAFF
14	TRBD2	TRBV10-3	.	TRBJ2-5	TGTGCCATCAACCCGGGAGGGGATCAAGAGACCCAGTACTTC	CAINPGGDQETQYF
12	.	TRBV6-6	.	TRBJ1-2	TGTGCCAGCAGTTACCAAGACTATGGCTACACCTTC	CASSYQDYGYTF
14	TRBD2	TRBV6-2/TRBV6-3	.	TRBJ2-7	TGTGCCAGCAACGGCGCGGGAGCATCCTACGAGCAGTACTTC	CASNGAGASYEQYF
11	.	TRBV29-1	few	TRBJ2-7	TGCAGCGTTAGAAAAACCTACGAGCAGTACTTC	CSVRKTYEQYF
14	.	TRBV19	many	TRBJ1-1	TGTGCCAGTAGTCTCGGCTCCCTGAACACTGAAGCTTTCTTT	CASSLGSLNTEAFF
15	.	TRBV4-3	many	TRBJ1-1	TGCGCCAGCAGCCAAGATCTGGAGGGGAGCACTGAAGCTTTCTTT	CASSQDLEGSTEAFF
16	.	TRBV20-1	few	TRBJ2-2	TGCAGTGCTAGCCCGATCCTACGACAAATTACCGGGGAGCTGTTTTTT	CSASPILRQITGELFF
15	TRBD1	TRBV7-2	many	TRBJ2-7	TGTGCCAGCAGCGCGCCGGGACAGGGGTTCTACGAGCAGTACTTC	CASSAPGQGFYEQYF
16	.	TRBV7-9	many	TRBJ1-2	TGTGCCAGCAGCTCCGGCCCGGGGCTAACTAACTATGGCTACACCTTC	CASSSGPGLTNYGYTF
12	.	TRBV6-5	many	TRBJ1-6	TGTGCCAGCAGTAACCCGAATTCACCCCTCCACTTT	CASSNPNSPLHF
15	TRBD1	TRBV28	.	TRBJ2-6	TGTGCCAGCAGATCAACAGGGGCTGGGGCCAACGTCCTGACTTTC	CASRSTGAGANVLTF
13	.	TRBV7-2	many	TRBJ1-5	TGTGCCAGCAGCTTAGCTCCCCGAGGGCCCCAGCATTTT	CASSLAPRGPQHF
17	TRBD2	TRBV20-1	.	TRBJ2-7	TGCAGTCTACAACCCGGGGGCGGGGGGTTGAGCGCCTACGAGCAGTACTTC	CSLQPGGGGLSAYEQYF
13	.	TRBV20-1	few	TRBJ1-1	TGCAGTGCTAGTGGGGTAGCGGCCACTGAAGCTTTCTTT	CSASGVAATEAFF
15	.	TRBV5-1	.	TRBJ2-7	TGCGCCAGCAGCTTTTCGCGGCAGGGGTCGTACGAGCAGTACTTC	CASSFSRQGSYEQYF
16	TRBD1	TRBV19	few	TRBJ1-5	TGTGCCAGTACTATAGGGGGCTTATATAGCAATCAGCCCCAGCATTTT	CASTIGGLYSNQPQHF
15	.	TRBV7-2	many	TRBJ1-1	TGTGCCAGCAGCTTACTGGTCAGGAAGAACACTGAAGCTTTCTTT	CASSLLVRKNTEAFF
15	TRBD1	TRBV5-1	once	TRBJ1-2	TGTGCCAGCAACCCTACCGGGACAGCGAACTATGGCTACACCTTC	CASNPTGTANYGYTF
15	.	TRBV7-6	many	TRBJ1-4	TGTGCCAGCAGCTTAGGAGGGGCCGCCAGGGGAAAACTGTTTTTT	CASSLGGAARGKLFF
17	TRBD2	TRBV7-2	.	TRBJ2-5	TGCGCCAGCAGCCAAGGCTTCAGCGGGAGGGCCCAAGAGACCCAGTACTTC	CASSQGFSGRAQETQYF
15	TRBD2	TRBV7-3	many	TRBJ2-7	TGTGCCAGCAGCTCCAGCGGGGGAGACTCCTACGAGCAGTACTTC	CASSSSGGDSYEQYF
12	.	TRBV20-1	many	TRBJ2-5	TGCAGTGCTAGGAGGATTCCGGAGACCCAGTACTTC	CSARRIPETQYF
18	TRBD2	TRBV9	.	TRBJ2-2	TGTGCCAGCAGCGTAGTTCGAAGCGGGAGCCTCGACACCGGGGAGCTGTTTTTT	CASSVVRSGSLDTGELFF
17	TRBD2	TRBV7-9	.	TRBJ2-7	TGTGCCAGCAGCTTAGCTCCGGGACTAGCGGGAGCGTACGAGCAGTACTTC	CASSLAPGLAGAYEQYF
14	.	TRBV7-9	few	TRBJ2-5	TGTGCCAGCAGCTTAGGACTAGACCGGGAGACCCAGTACTTC	CASSLGLDRETQYF
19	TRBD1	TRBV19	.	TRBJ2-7	TGTGCCAGCAGTTACTCGAGTCTGAACAGGGGGCCCCCTGACTACGAGCAGTACTTC	CASSYSSLNRGPPDYEQYF
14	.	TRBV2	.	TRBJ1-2	TGTGCCAGCAGTTTATGGGTAGGGAGGGATGGCTACACCTTC	CASSLWVGRDGYTF
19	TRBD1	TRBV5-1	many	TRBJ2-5	TGCGCCAGCAGCTTGCTGGGAAAGAGGGGACAGGGAGGCCAAGAGACCCAGTACTTC	CASSLLGKRGQGGQETQYF
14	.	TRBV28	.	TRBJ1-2	TGTGCCAGCAGTTTTGTGACAGGCCCCTATGGCTACACCTTC	CASSFVTGPYGYTF
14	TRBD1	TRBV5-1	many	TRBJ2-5	TGCGCCAGCAAGTCGGGGACAGCACAAGAGACCCAGTACTTC	CASKSGTAQETQYF
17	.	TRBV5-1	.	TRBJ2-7	TGCGCCAGCAGCTTGACGCCAGCCACGACAGCAGCCTACGAGCAGTACTTC	CASSLTPATTAAYEQYF
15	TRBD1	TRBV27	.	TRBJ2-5	TGTGCCAGCAGTTTTGTGGGACAGGAAAAAGAGACCCAGTACTTC	CASSFVGQEKETQYF